The 21 T cell receptor beta chains below all came from one sample that was sequenced in a study of T-cell reconstitution after alpha-beta-depleted transplantation in children. TCRbeta library preparation incorporated unique molecular identifiers. TCRdb analysed the PCR reads with MiXCR anew, one entry per CDR3 protein. This table holds just under 250,000 distinct CDR3 sequences, more than 20% found once. The material was PBMCs, obtained before TCRalphabeta/CD19-depleted stem cell transplant. These TCRs come from a girl aged 2-10 years with Fanconi anemia, due to receive a stem cell transplant.

This clonotype was found a few times. This chain links TRBV7-2 with TRBJ2-1; TRBD2 matches at 8 bases. The V and J ends lost 1 base and 0 bases, in that order; junction bases with no gene match: 2. The length of the CDR3 is 16 residues. Germline-derived CDR1 and CDR2 are SGHTA and FQGNSA. Here the CDR3 reads CASSLVGTSSYNEQFF. For the CDR3, the DNA is TGTGCCAGCAGCTTAGTAGGGACTAGCTCCTACAATGAGCAGTTCTTC.

This chain connects TRBV4-1 to TRBJ2-3; 7 bases are shared with TRBD1. CDR3 length: 16 amino acids. V gave up 0 bases and J gave up 2 bases; unmatched junction bases: 5. Germline-derived CDR1 and CDR2 are MGHRA and YSYEKL. The CDR3 DNA follows: TGCGCCAGCAGCCAAGAAAGGGGGACAGTCACAGATACGCAGTATTTT. This translates into CASSQERGTVTDTQYF.

This chain connects TRBV7-8 to TRBJ1-1; 9 nucleotides match TRBD1. There are 17 residues in the CDR3. V shed 1 base, J shed 5 bases, and the junction held 11 bases outside the gene matches. CDR1 and CDR2 from the germline V gene are SGHVS and FQNEAQ. CDR3 amino acids: CASSLGFSGQGRTEAFF. The CDR3 DNA is TGTGCCAGCAGCTTAGGTTTCTCGGGACAGGGTCGGACTGAAGCTTTCTTT.

The table lists this clonotype with a count of one. V gene TRBV20-1 combines with J gene TRBJ2-7; D possibly corresponds to TRBD1 (6 bases). The CDR3 covers 16 residues. The germline V and J ends were trimmed by 2 bases and 4 bases, with 21 bases remaining between them. Germline V CDR1 and CDR2: DFQATT, SNEGSKA (reference sequence). The CDR3 loop reads CSARSGGQTTLYEQYF. CDR3 in DNA: TGCAGTGCTAGATCAGGAGGACAGACCACGCTTTACGAGCAGTACTTC.

This clonotype showed up many times. CDR3 region: CASSPNTGPNTEAFF. In nucleotides, the CDR3 is TGTGCCAGCAGCCCTAATACGGGACCGAACACTGAAGCTTTCTTT. The rearrangement joins TRBV7-9 to TRBJ1-1; the D gene is possibly TRBD1 (5 bases). CDR3 length: 15 residues. Germline CDR1 SEHNR, CDR2 FQNEAQ (reference sequence). V lost 5 bases, J lost 1 base, and 14 bases lay in between.

The chain has TRBV20-1 and TRBJ2-7; D may correspond to TRBD1 or TRBD2 (5 bases each). The CDR3 extends over 15 amino acids. Germline CDR1 reads DFQATT; CDR2 reads SNEGSKA (reference sequence). The ends were cut back, 2 bases at V and 0 bases at J, with 14 bases in the middle. The CDR3 nucleotides are TGCAGTGCTAGATCGGGGACGGGAAGCTCCTACGAGCAGTACTTC. The encoded protein is CSARSGTGSSYEQYF.

This clonotype showed up many times. This chain joins TRBV5-1 and TRBJ2-1; TRBD2 agrees at 12 bases. V lost 2 bases to trimming and J lost 6 bases; unmatched junction nucleotides: 6. This CDR3 has 16 residues. Germline CDR1 is SGHRS and CDR2 is YFSETQ. The CDR3 DNA reads as TGCGCCAGCAGCTTCACCCTAGCGGGAGGGGTCAATGAGCAGTTCTTC. It codes for CASSFTLAGGVNEQFF.

This clonotype was seen many times. V is TRBV12-3 or TRBV12-4 and J is TRBJ1-2, with 9 bases that match TRBD1. The V gene end was trimmed by 3 bases and the J gene end by 8 bases; junction bases not matched to a gene: 4. There are 13 residues in the CDR3. CDR3 sequence reads: CASSLGQGEGYTF. CDR3 sequence (DNA): TGTGCCAGCAGTTTGGGACAGGGTGAAGGCTACACCTTC.

This chain joins TRBV2 and TRBJ1-2; D gene uncertain. The V end lost 2 bases, the J end lost 2 bases, and 6 bases lay between the germline ends. The CDR3 consists of 13 residues. Germline V lookup: CDR1 SNHLY, CDR2 FYNNEI. CDR3 DNA sequence: TGTGCCAGCAGTGAACTGGGGAACTATGGCTACACCTTC. This encodes CASSELGNYGYTF. Full variable domain (missing parts from reference TRBV2 and TRBJ1-2): EPEVTQTPSHQVTQMGQEVILRCVPISNHLYFYWYRQILGQKVEFLVSFYNNEISEKSEIFDDQFSVERPDGSNFTLKIRSTKLEDSAMYFCASSELGNYGYTFGSGTRLTVV.

This clonotype was picked up many times. This chain joins TRBV21-1 and TRBJ2-7; the table's D call, TRBD2, was not checked against the DNA. TRBV21-1 has pseudogene status. This CDR3 is built from 12 residues. Here the CDR3 reads CASSRLAYEQYF. The CDR3 DNA reads TGTGCCAGCAGCAGGCTAGCCTACGAGCAGTACTTC.

This clonotype was seen repeatedly, ten times or more. The chain joins TRBV7-2 to TRBJ2-1; 8 bases are shared with TRBD2. Germline V gene lookup returns CDR1 SGHTA and CDR2 FQGNSA. The CDR3 has 15 residues. The V segment lost 4 bases and the J segment 2 bases; nucleotides outside the gene matches: 4. DNA for the CDR3: TGTGCCAGCAGCTACGCGGGGGGCCCCTACAATGAGCAGTTCTTC. It yields the protein CASSYAGGPYNEQFF. The full variable domain, rest sourced from reference TRBV7-2 and TRBJ2-1, is GAGVSQSPSNKVTEKGKDVELRCDPISGHTALYWYRQSLGQGLEFLIYFQGNSAPDKSGLPSDRFSAERTGGSVSTLTIQRTQQEDSAVYLCASSYAGGPYNEQFFGPGTRLTVL.

This clonotype was detected only a few times. Here the CDR3 reads CASSPRTSDISDTQYF. CDR3 DNA sequence: TGTGCCAGCAGCCCCCGGACTAGCGACATTTCAGATACGCAGTATTTT. The rearrangement uses TRBV7-8 and TRBJ2-3, with TRBD2 matching over 9 bases. The trim removed 5 bases at V and 4 bases at J, leaving 10 bases unmatched. This CDR3 has 16 residues. Per the germline V gene, CDR1 is SGHVS and CDR2 is FQNEAQ.

In this sample, this clonotype turned up a few times. J is TRBJ2-2 and V is TRBV5-1, with D possibly matching TRBD1 (6 bases). The CDR3 loop spans 14 amino acids. Trimming took off 3 bases at V and 5 bases at J, with 11 bases between the two ends. The germline CDR1 and CDR2 sequences are SGHRS and YFSETQ. In nucleotides, the CDR3 is TGCGCCAGCAGCTCGGTACAGGGTACCGGGGAGCTGTTTTTT. Translated, it gives CASSSVQGTGELFF.

The table lists this clonotype with many counts. V usage is TRBV20-1 and J usage is TRBJ2-1; the match to TRBD2 covers 10 bases. V was pared by 6 bases and J by 7 bases, with 12 bases of the junction left unmatched. Germline loops: CDR1 DFQATT, CDR2 SNEGSKA (reference sequence). The CDR3 totals 15 residues. The CDR3 DNA is TGCAGTGCCCTGCGGGTAGCGGGAGGCTTAAATGAGCAGTTCTTC. It specifies CSALRVAGGLNEQFF.

This clonotype was detected a few times. V is TRBV12-3 or TRBV12-4 and J is TRBJ1-5, with no clear D. The CDR3 spans 12 residues. V was pared by 6 bases and J by 3 bases, with 6 bases between. CDR3 nucleotides: TGTGCCAGCAGCCCCTTCAATCAGCCCCAGCATTTT. It is translated as CASSPFNQPQHF.

This clonotype was counted many times. The chain uses TRBV20-1 and TRBJ2-7; TRBD1 agrees at 9 bases. CDR1 is DFQATT and CDR2 is SNEGSKA in the germline V gene (reference sequence). Losses at the gene ends were 6 bases for V and 0 bases for J; bases not matched to a gene: 3. This CDR3 comprises 13 residues. CDR3 residues: CSAGDRASYEQYF. The CDR3 nucleotides read TGCAGTGCGGGGGACAGGGCCTCCTACGAGCAGTACTTC.

This clonotype was counted between two and nine times. This chain links TRBV7-8 with TRBJ2-7, with D unresolved. The CDR3 is 14 residues long. The V gene's germline CDR1 is SGHVS and CDR2 FQNEAQ. V lost 1 base to trimming and J lost 3 bases, with 10 bases between them. The CDR3 reads CASSLDLSYYEQYF. In DNA, the CDR3 is TGTGCCAGCAGCTTAGATCTCAGTTACTACGAGCAGTACTTC.

In this sample, this clonotype turned up a few times. The rearrangement joins TRBV7-2 to TRBJ2-5, with no clear D. This CDR3 spans 12 amino acids. V was pared by 3 bases and J by 3 bases, with 5 bases between. Germline CDR1 is SGHTA and CDR2 is FQGNSA. CDR3 nucleotides: TGTGCCAGCAGCTTTGCGGAAGAGACCCAGTACTTC. This sequence encodes CASSFAEETQYF. Full variable domain (missing parts from reference TRBV7-2 and TRBJ2-5): GAGVSQSPSNKVTEKGKDVELRCDPISGHTALYWYRQSLGQGLEFLIYFQGNSAPDKSGLPSDRFSAERTGGSVSTLTIQRTQQEDSAVYLCASSFAEETQYFGPGTRLLVL.

The rearrangement uses TRBV20-1 and TRBJ1-2; D unresolved. The CDR3 extends over 11 amino acids. Trimming cost V 3 bases and J 6 bases, with 8 bases left between them. CDR1 DFQATT and CDR2 SNEGSKA come from the germline V gene (reference sequence). The CDR3 DNA follows: TGCAGTGCTAGGGTCAACCATGGCTACACCTTC. Residues: CSARVNHGYTF.

There are many counts of this clonotype. J is TRBJ2-7 and V is TRBV7-9, with 7 bases that match TRBD1. The V gene's germline CDR1 is SEHNR and CDR2 FQNEAQ (reference sequence). V dropped 5 bases and J dropped 0; count of bases not matched to a gene: 10. The CDR3 loop spans 16 amino acids. The CDR3 here is CASSPPRDRSSYEQYF. CDR3 nucleotides: TGTGCCAGCAGCCCCCCCCGGGACAGAAGCTCCTACGAGCAGTACTTC.

This clonotype was seen many times. The chain is built from TRBV28 and TRBJ2-3, with D possibly matching TRBD2 (8 bases). CDR1 is MDHEN and CDR2 is SYDVKM in the germline V gene. V was clipped by 5 bases and J by 7 bases, with 19 bases between them. This CDR3 is built from 15 residues. The chain's CDR3 is CASSRQGGRRNTQYF. CDR3 nucleotide sequence: TGTGCCAGCAGTCGACAGGGCGGGAGGCGCAATACGCAGTATTTT.